A single sample gave rise to the 4 T cell receptor beta chains below, sequenced in a study of cytomegalovirus exposure and HLA in healthy donors. Researchers ran the PCR with 60 Vbeta and 13 Jbeta primers. Sequenced by immunoSEQ multiplex PCR; TCRdb stores in-frame clones only, minus some. The data show fewer than 250,000 clones, 75% to 80% seen once. Sequencing was done on a sample of PBMCs. The receptors shown here come from a man aged 18 to 29 in good health and CMV-seronegative.

The chain uses TRBV7-3 and TRBJ2-1; 13 bases match TRBD2. With 5 bases clipped from V and 4 bases from J, the junction kept 23 bases outside the gene matches. The CDR3 has 22 amino acids. Germline V gene sequence: CDR1 SGHTA, CDR2 FQGTGA. The CDR3: CASSDTGLWTSGSNPNYNEQFF. The CDR3 DNA reads as TGTGCCAGCAGCGACACAGGTCTTTGGACTAGCGGGAGTAATCCCAATTACAATGAGCAGTTCTTC.

The DNA of the CDR3 is TGTGCCAGCAGTTACCGGGTACAAGAGACCCAGTACTTC. It translates to CASSYRVQETQYF. This chain uses TRBV6-5 with TRBJ2-5; D is uncertain. Germline CDR1 is MNHEY and CDR2 is SVGAGI. Trimming took off 2 bases at V and 2 bases at J, with 6 bases between the two ends. The CDR3 has 13 residues.

The V gene is TRBV25-1, the J gene TRBJ2-3; D possibly corresponds to TRBD2 (7 bases). The V gene lost 6 bases and the J gene lost 0 bases, with 22 bases spanning the gap. The CDR3 loop spans 18 amino acids. In germline, CDR1 is MGHDK, CDR2 SYGVNS. The CDR3 nucleotides read TGTGCCAGCAGCGTCAGGGAGGGGGGGCGTGCTAGCACAGATACGCAGTATTTT. Encoded protein: CASSVREGGRASTDTQYF.

V usage is TRBV18 and J usage is TRBJ2-3, with 8 bases aligning to TRBD1. The V gene's germline CDR1 is KGHSH and CDR2 LQKENI. CDR3 length equals 14 residues. V gave up 4 bases and J gave up 0 bases; unmatched junction bases: 0. The CDR3 coding sequence is TGTGCCAGCTCACGGGACAGGAGCACAGATACGCAGTATTTT. Encoded protein: CASSRDRSTDTQYF.